Listed here are 31 T cell receptor beta chains from one sample, sequenced in a study of healthy donors' naive CD4 and CD8 T cells. A linear amplification protocol produced the TCR libraries from roughly 550 ng of total RNA. TCRdb passed the reads through MiXCR, listing each CDR3 protein once. The sample shows roughly 200,000 distinct CDR3 sequences, under 85% of them seen only once. What was sequenced was naive CD4+ and CD8+ T cells sorted from blood, pooled from several donors. The origin of the receptors is a pool of human donors in good health; the sample pools cells from several healthy donors.

The chain links TRBV29-1 to TRBJ2-1; 12 bases are a match to TRBD2. With V trimmed by 0 bases and J by 10 bases, 10 bases remained unmatched. CDR3 size: 16 residues. Germline lookup yields CDR1 SQVTM and CDR2 ANQGSEA. The CDR3 nucleotides read TGCAGCGTTGAAGAAGCGGCTAGCGGGAGGGCCTACGAGCAGTTCTTC. Protein: CSVEEAASGRAYEQFF.

The table lists this clonotype with a few counts. The gene calls are TRBV27 and TRBJ2-1; either TRBD1 or TRBD2 may fit D (5 bases each). The end of the DNA aligns better with TRBJ2-7, so the J call may be wrong. The CDR3 length is 14 residues. In germline, CDR1 is MNHEY, CDR2 SMNVEV (reference sequence). The CDR3 protein is CASSLTGQGYEQYF. Here the CDR3 DNA reads TGTGCCAGCAGTTTGACGGGGCAGGGCTACGAGCAGTACTTC.

This clonotype was counted between two and nine times. The rearrangement joins TRBV27 to TRBJ2-7; no definite D call. Between the trimmed V and J ends, which lost 0 bases and 6 bases, there was a span of 9 bases. The germline V gene has CDR1 MNHEY and CDR2 SMNVEV (reference sequence). This CDR3 has 13 amino acids. CDR3 protein: CASSLSLLREQYF. For the CDR3, the DNA is TGTGCCAGCAGTTTATCGCTTTTACGCGAGCAGTACTTC.

Details on this clonotype: This likely comes from a read error, as the CDR3 has no conserved phenylalanine or tryptophan at its end. This sequence joins TRBV6-7 and TRBJ1-5; D is uncertain. TRBV6-7 is flagged as an ORF with uncertain function. V lost 6 bases, J lost 0 bases, and 6 bases lay in between. This CDR3 has 13 residues. The DNA for the CDR3 is TGTGCCAGCAGCGAATATAGCAATCAGCCCCAGCATCTT. This codes for CASSEYSNQPQHL.

J is TRBJ2-6 and V is TRBV19; D possibly corresponds to TRBD1 (6 bases). CDR3 size: 18 residues. Trimming removed 7 bases from V and 2 bases from J, with 21 bases in between. Germline V gene lookup returns CDR1 LNHDA and CDR2 SQIVND (reference sequence). CDR3 sequence: CASTPTWTDPTGANVLTF. DNA for the CDR3: TGTGCCAGTACCCCGACGTGGACAGACCCTACTGGGGCCAACGTCCTGACTTTC.

This clonotype occurred a few times. The chain combines TRBV6-5 with TRBJ1-1, with D perhaps TRBD1 (6 bases). V shed 7 bases and J shed 1 base, with 16 bases lying between them. The germline gives CDR1 MNHEY, CDR2 SVGAGI. The CDR3 is 15 residues long. The CDR3 DNA reads as TGTGCCAGCAAACTCACAGGGATAGGGAACACTGAAGCTTTCTTT. Amino acid sequence: CASKLTGIGNTEAFF.

This clonotype occurred once. The rearrangement uses TRBV29-1 and TRBJ1-1; D is unclear. Trimming took off 3 bases at V and 0 bases at J, with 11 bases between the two ends. CDR3 length: 14 amino acids. The germline V gene encodes CDR1 SQVTM and CDR2 ANQGSEA. The CDR3 DNA follows: TGCAGCGTTGAGGGCCAGGCCATGAACACTGAAGCTTTCTTT. Its translation: CSVEGQAMNTEAFF.

The chain uses TRBV5-6 and TRBJ2-1; 7 bases line up with TRBD1. This CDR3 spans 15 amino acids. Looked up from germline, CDR1 is SGHDT and CDR2 is YYEEEE. Losses at the gene ends were 4 bases for V and 0 bases for J; bases not matched to a gene: 4. The CDR3 nucleotides read TGTGCCAGCAGCCTCAGGGGGAGCTCCTACAATGAGCAGTTCTTC. Translation: CASSLRGSSYNEQFF. Together with reference TRBV5-6 and TRBJ2-1, the CDR3 gives the full variable domain: DAGVTQSPTHLIKTRGQQVTLRCSPKSGHDTVSWYQQALGQGPQFIFQYYEEEERQRGNFPDRFSGHQFPNYSSELNVNALLLGDSALYLCASSLRGSSYNEQFFGPGTRLTVL.

This clonotype was observed a few times. The V call is TRBV6-5, the J call TRBJ2-7; perhaps TRBD2 as D (6 bases). CDR1 and CDR2 from the germline V gene are MNHEY and SVGAGI. Trimming cost V 0 bases and J 3 bases, with 15 bases left between them. This CDR3 has 16 amino acids. The CDR3 DNA follows: TGTGCCAGCAGTTACTCTTTGCTAGCGAGATTCTACGAGCAGTACTTC. As protein: CASSYSLLARFYEQYF.

V usage is TRBV6-6 and J usage is TRBJ1-4; 8 nucleotides line up with TRBD1. The CDR3 is 14 residues long. With V trimmed by 3 bases and J by 8 bases, 5 bases remained unmatched. The germline V gene encodes CDR1 MNHNY and CDR2 SVGAGI (reference sequence). DNA for the CDR3: TGTGCCAGCAGTTATGGACAGGGAAACGAAAAACTGTTTTTT. Encoded protein: CASSYGQGNEKLFF.

This clonotype was detected only a few times. V gene TRBV29-1 combines with J gene TRBJ2-3; 8 bases agree with TRBD1. The J segment lost 2 bases and the V segment lost 3 bases, leaving 13 bases of the junction unmatched. Germline V CDR1 and CDR2: SQVTM, ANQGSEA. This CDR3 has 17 amino acids. CDR3 in amino acids: CSVEDTPGTGDTDTQYF. DNA of the CDR3: TGCAGCGTTGAGGACACCCCCGGGACAGGAGACACAGATACGCAGTATTTT.

This chain uses TRBV5-4 with TRBJ1-4; TRBD1 is a possible D gene (5 bases). Per germline, CDR1 SGHNT and CDR2 YYREEE (reference sequence). The V end lost 1 base, the J end lost 7 bases, and 11 bases lay between the germline ends. The CDR3 length is 14 residues. The CDR3 protein is CASSLFRGGEKLFF. CDR3 coding DNA: TGTGCCAGCAGCTTGTTTAGGGGAGGTGAAAAACTGTTTTTT.

V gene TRBV27 combines with J gene TRBJ1-2; D is unclear. The CDR3 contains 13 residues. Trimming left V 0 bases short and J 6 bases short, with 8 bases between. In germline, CDR1 is MNHEY, CDR2 SMNVEV (reference sequence). The CDR3 nucleotides are TGTGCCAGCAGTTTATCGTTGGGCAATGGCTACACCTTC. This codes for CASSLSLGNGYTF.

This clonotype was counted once. The chain combines TRBV6-6 with TRBJ1-5; a possible D gene is TRBD1 (5 bases). This CDR3 spans 19 amino acids. V was cut by 0 bases and J by 4 bases, with 22 bases left in between. Germline CDR1 MNHNY, CDR2 SVGAGI (reference sequence). The CDR3 DNA reads as TGTGCCAGCAGTTACTCGAGGGTAGCTGATGGAGGGGAAAATCAGCCCCAGCATTTT. Translated, it gives CASSYSRVADGGENQPQHF.

The V and J genes are TRBV11-2 and TRBJ2-7, with 10 bases aligning to TRBD1. This CDR3 spans 15 amino acids. The V and J ends lost 5 bases and 6 bases, in that order; junction bases with no gene match: 10. Germline V lookup: CDR1 SGHAT, CDR2 FQNNGV. CDR3 nucleotides: TGTGCCAGCAGCCGGGACAGGGGTGACCCTCGCGAGCAGTACTTC. It encodes CASSRDRGDPREQYF.

This clonotype was recorded once. The chain employs TRBV5-6 and TRBJ1-1; no clear D gene. This CDR3 comprises 14 residues. Trimming pared 0 bases from V and 0 bases from J, leaving 6 bases between. CDR1 and CDR2 (germline): SGHDT, YYEEEE. CDR3 sequence: CASSLGEVNTEAFF. CDR3 nucleotide sequence: TGTGCCAGCAGCTTGGGGGAGGTGAACACTGAAGCTTTCTTT.

V and J are TRBV25-1 and TRBJ2-3, with unresolved D. Germline CDR1 reads MGHDK; CDR2 reads SYGVNS. Trimming removed 2 bases from V and 2 bases from J, with 5 bases in between. The CDR3 length is 13 residues. The CDR3 coding sequence is TGTGCCAGCAGTGAACACGTCACAGATACGCAGTATTTT. This translates into CASSEHVTDTQYF.

The gene calls are TRBV6-5 and TRBJ2-7, with D possibly matching TRBD2 (5 bases). The V end was cut by 2 bases, the J end by 2 bases, with 16 bases between. This CDR3 is 16 amino acids long. The germline gives CDR1 MNHEY, CDR2 SVGAGI. The CDR3 sequence: CASSYLAVRVPYEQYF. The CDR3 DNA reads as TGTGCCAGCAGTTACCTGGCTGTGAGGGTCCCCTACGAGCAGTACTTC.

J is TRBJ1-2 and V is TRBV29-1; D remains ambiguous. This CDR3 region has 12 residues. The germline CDR1 and CDR2 sequences are SQVTM and ANQGSEA. V lost 6 bases and J lost 7, with 15 bases in between. The CDR3: CSVETEISGYTF. CDR3 nucleotide sequence: TGCAGCGTCGAAACAGAGATTAGTGGCTACACCTTC. The entire variable domain, with the rest obtained from reference TRBV29-1 and TRBJ1-2, is as follows: SAVISQKPSRDICQRGTSLTIQCQVDSQVTMMFWYRQQPGQSLTLIATANQGSEATYESGFVIDKFPISRPNLTFSTLTVSNMSPEDSSIYLCSVETEISGYTFGSGTRLTVV.

CDR3 amino acids: CASSAIEGPDTQYF. CDR3 nucleotide sequence: TGTGCCAGCAGCGCCATCGAGGGCCCAGATACGCAGTATTTT. This chain connects TRBV11-3 to TRBJ2-3; weak D call: TRBD2 (5 bases). V was shortened by 5 bases and J by 4 bases, with 13 bases between the two germline ends. The CDR3 runs 14 residues. In germline, CDR1 is SGHNT, CDR2 YENEEA.

This clonotype is a singleton in its sample. V and J are TRBV29-1 and TRBJ2-1; D is uncertain. Germline loops: CDR1 SQVTM, CDR2 ANQGSEA. This CDR3 spans 12 amino acids. Trimming shortened V by 7 bases and J by 6 bases, and 13 bases separated the two germline ends. CDR3 DNA sequence: TGCAGCGGGTGCCCGGTAGGCAATGAGCAGTTCTTC. Protein product: CSGCPVGNEQFF.

The chain combines TRBV29-1 with TRBJ1-3; D uncertain. Trimming stripped 3 bases from V and 2 bases from J, with 11 bases between. CDR1 is SQVTM, CDR2 ANQGSEA, per germline. The CDR3 has 14 residues. CDR3 sequence: CSVESEEPGNTIYF. CDR3 nucleotide sequence: TGCAGCGTTGAGAGTGAGGAGCCTGGAAACACCATATATTTT. Based on the CDR3 plus reference TRBV29-1 and TRBJ1-3, the full variable domain is SAVISQKPSRDICQRGTSLTIQCQVDSQVTMMFWYRQQPGQSLTLIATANQGSEATYESGFVIDKFPISRPNLTFSTLTVSNMSPEDSSIYLCSVESEEPGNTIYFGEGSWLTVV.

This chain joins TRBV19 and TRBJ2-1; D is unclear. The germline V gene encodes CDR1 LNHDA and CDR2 SQIVND (reference sequence). The CDR3 consists of 13 residues. V was trimmed by 9 bases and J by 0 bases, leaving 9 bases between them. Written as DNA, the CDR3 is TGTGCCAGCAGTCAGAGCTCCTACAATGAGCAGTTCTTC. This codes for CASSQSSYNEQFF.

This chain joins TRBV30 and TRBJ2-7; 8 bases align to TRBD1. From germline, CDR1 is GTSNPN and CDR2 SVGIG (reference sequence). This CDR3 has 14 amino acids. V gave up 1 base and J gave up 3 bases; unmatched junction bases: 5. In nucleotides, the CDR3 is TGTGCCTGGAGTGCCGGGACAGGCGTCTACGAGCAGTACTTC. It specifies CAWSAGTGVYEQYF.

The rearrangement joins TRBV18 to TRBJ1-2; D remains unclear. The CDR3 loop spans 13 amino acids. Germline V gives CDR1 KGHSH, CDR2 LQKENI. V gave up 0 bases and J gave up 8 bases, with 10 bases separating them. The DNA for the CDR3 is TGTGCCAGCTCACCACCCGACGGATTCGGCTACACCTTC. Its protein product is CASSPPDGFGYTF.

A few counts support this clonotype. The J gene is TRBJ2-7, the V gene TRBV29-1; 7 bases map to TRBD2. The trim removed 6 bases at V and 2 bases at J, leaving 4 bases unmatched. Germline V lookup: CDR1 SQVTM, CDR2 ANQGSEA. This CDR3 spans 12 amino acids. The CDR3, as DNA: TGCAGCGTCCGGGACTACCCCTACGAGCAGTACTTC. It encodes CSVRDYPYEQYF.

The chain links TRBV29-1 to TRBJ1-1; D is possibly TRBD1 (5 bases). The CDR3 loop spans 10 amino acids. Germline loops: CDR1 SQVTM, CDR2 ANQGSEA. CDR3 amino acids: CSDRNTEAFF. In nucleotides, the CDR3 is TGCAGTGACAGGAACACTGAAGCTTTCTTT.

This clonotype was seen a single time. The rearrangement links TRBV27 to TRBJ1-1; 8 nucleotides match TRBD1. Germline trimming cut 3 bases from V and 5 bases from J; bases unmatched to any gene: 2. The CDR3 length is 13 residues. Germline V lookup: CDR1 MNHEY, CDR2 SMNVEV (reference sequence). The chain's CDR3 is CASSLRTGTEAFF. The CDR3 region has the DNA TGTGCCAGCAGTTTGCGGACAGGGACTGAAGCTTTCTTT.

V and J are TRBV6-5 and TRBJ2-3; D is perhaps TRBD1 or TRBD2 (5 bases each). The CDR3 is 14 residues long. The germline V gene encodes CDR1 MNHEY and CDR2 SVGAGI. Trimming stripped 5 bases from V and 6 bases from J, with 15 bases between. The CDR3 DNA follows: TGTGCCAGCAGTCCAGAGTATAGGGACGATACGCAGTATTTT. It is translated as CASSPEYRDDTQYF.

This clonotype was detected only once. The chain combines TRBV10-3 with TRBJ2-7; tentative D call: TRBD1 (6 bases). Trimming took off 3 bases at V and 2 bases at J, with 14 bases between the two ends. There are 15 residues in the CDR3. Germline CDR1 ENHRY, CDR2 SYGVKD. The CDR3 reads CAISEMGAGTYEQYF. The CDR3 bases are TGTGCCATCAGTGAAATGGGGGCTGGGACCTACGAGCAGTACTTC.

This sequence joins TRBV29-1 and TRBJ2-5, with D perhaps TRBD2 (7 bases). V gave up 4 bases and J gave up 5 bases, with 17 bases separating them. The CDR3 runs to 14 residues. Germline V gives CDR1 SQVTM, CDR2 ANQGSEA. The CDR3 DNA sequence: TGCAGCGTTGGACAGGCGGGGGTAGGGGAGACCCAGTACTTC. Residues: CSVGQAGVGETQYF.